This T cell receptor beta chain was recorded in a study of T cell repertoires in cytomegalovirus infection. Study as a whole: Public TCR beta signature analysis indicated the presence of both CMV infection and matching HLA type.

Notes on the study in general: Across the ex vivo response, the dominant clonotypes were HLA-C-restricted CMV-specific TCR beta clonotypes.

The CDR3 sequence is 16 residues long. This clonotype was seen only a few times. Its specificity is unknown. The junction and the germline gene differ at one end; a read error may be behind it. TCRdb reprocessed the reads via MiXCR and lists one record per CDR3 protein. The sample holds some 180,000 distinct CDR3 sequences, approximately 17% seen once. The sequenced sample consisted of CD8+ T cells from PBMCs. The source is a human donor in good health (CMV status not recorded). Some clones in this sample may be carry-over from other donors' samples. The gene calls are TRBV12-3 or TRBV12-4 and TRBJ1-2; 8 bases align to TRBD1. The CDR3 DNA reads TGTGCCGGCAGTTCGACAGGGGACTCCCATACCTATGGCTACACCTTC. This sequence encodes CAGSSTGDSHTYGYTF.